One sample yielded the 18 T cell receptor beta chains listed below, sequenced in a study of shared clonotypes between healthy human individuals. Clones were sequenced by immunoSEQ multiplex PCR, and TCRdb holds only the in-frame ones, with some missing. The sample contains fewer than 2.5 million clones, approximately 93% of which appear only once. Material: naive CD4+ T cells from PBMCs. Subset specified: CD45RA+ positively selected. The receptor set was obtained from a young man in good health. Some clones in this sample may be carry-over from other donors' samples.

This clone came up a few times. V gene TRBV5-1 combines with J gene TRBJ2-1, with 7 bases matching TRBD2. This CDR3 contains 15 residues. CDR1 and CDR2 from the germline V gene are SGHRS and YFSETQ. With V trimmed by 6 bases and J by 10 bases, 16 bases remained unmatched. CDR3 nucleotide sequence: TGCGCCAGCATGTTGGGCGGGGACTACAATAAGGAGCAGTTCTTC. Its protein product is CASMLGGDYNKEQFF.

The gene calls are TRBV2 and TRBJ1-5, with 7 bases fitting TRBD1. The J segment lost 4 bases and the V segment lost 5 bases, leaving 8 bases of the junction unmatched. Looked up from germline, CDR1 is SNHLY and CDR2 is FYNNEI. The CDR3 is 15 residues long. CDR3 sequence reads: CASSLDRDRNQPQHF. Here the CDR3 DNA reads TGTGCCAGCAGTCTTGACAGGGACAGAAATCAGCCCCAGCATTTT.

The V and J genes are TRBV5-1 and TRBJ1-5; the D gene is possibly TRBD1 (5 bases). V dropped 2 bases and J dropped 4 bases, with 16 bases sitting between them. Germline V gives CDR1 SGHRS, CDR2 YFSETQ. CDR3 length equals 16 residues. DNA for the CDR3: TGCGCCAGCAGCTTTGCACCCGCCGGGGCAAATCAGCCCCAGCATTTT. It codes for CASSFAPAGANQPQHF.

The chain combines TRBV4-2 with TRBJ1-6; no firm D call. From germline, CDR1 is LGHNA and CDR2 YNFKEQ. Trimming took off 0 bases at V and 9 bases at J, with 24 bases between the two ends. This CDR3 is built from 19 residues. CDR3 residues: CASSQDRARGLSFGSPLHF. Here the CDR3 DNA reads TGTGCCAGCAGCCAAGATAGGGCCCGCGGTCTGTCGTTTGGTTCACCCCTCCACTTT.

This chain joins TRBV5-1 and TRBJ2-1; the D gene is possibly TRBD2 (5 bases). The V gene lost 2 bases and the J gene lost 10 bases, with 16 bases spanning the gap. This CDR3 is 14 amino acids long. Per the germline V gene, CDR1 is SGHRS and CDR2 is YFSETQ. In DNA, the CDR3 is TGCGCCAGCAGCTTTCCGACTACTCCCCGGGAGCAGTTCTTC. Translating gives CASSFPTTPREQFF.

The V gene is TRBV28, the J gene TRBJ1-2; 7 bases agree with TRBD1. Per the germline V gene, CDR1 is MDHEN and CDR2 is SYDVKM. CDR3 length: 13 amino acids. V was clipped by 6 bases and J by 5 bases; unmatched bases: 6. CDR3 nucleotides: TGTGCCAGCAGGATGGGACAGACTTATGGCTACACCTTC. Protein: CASRMGQTYGYTF.

The genes are TRBV7-2 and TRBJ1-1, with D possibly being TRBD1 (5 bases). The CDR3 loop spans 14 amino acids. The ends were cut back, 4 bases at V and 11 bases at J, with 20 bases in the middle. Germline V lookup: CDR1 SGHTA, CDR2 FQGNSA. CDR3 bases: TGTGCCAGCAGCTCGCGGGTTTCGGGGGTTAGGGCTTTCTTT. This gives the protein CASSSRVSGVRAFF. The full variable domain, in which reference TRBV7-2 and TRBJ1-1 provide the parts outside the CDR3, is GAGVSQSPSNKVTEKGKDVELRCDPISGHTALYWYRQSLGQGLEFLIYFQGNSAPDKSGLPSDRFSAERTGGSVSTLTIQRTQQEDSAVYLCASSSRVSGVRAFFGQGTRLTVV.

The chain recombines TRBV7-9 with TRBJ2-3; 10 bases map to TRBD2. Germline V gene sequence: CDR1 SEHNR, CDR2 FQNEAQ (reference sequence). The CDR3 runs to 16 residues. Unmatched junction bases numbered 3, after V lost 1 base and J lost 2 bases. The CDR3 protein is CASSLVLAGYTDTQYF. CDR3 bases: TGTGCCAGCAGCTTAGTACTAGCGGGATACACAGATACGCAGTATTTT.

CDR3 coding DNA: TGTGCCAGCAGCCAGCTACCGGGACAGGGGTGGACTGAAGCTTTCTTT. Translating it yields CASSQLPGQGWTEAFF. V is TRBV28 and J is TRBJ1-1; the match to TRBD1 covers 10 bases. This CDR3 comprises 16 residues. With 6 bases clipped from V and 5 bases from J, the junction kept 12 bases outside the gene matches. CDR1 and CDR2 from the germline V gene are MDHEN and SYDVKM.

V usage is TRBV5-1 and J usage is TRBJ2-1; 13 nucleotides match TRBD2. Trimming took 4 bases from V and 7 from J; bases not matched to a gene: 11. The CDR3 runs to 17 residues. Germline V lookup: CDR1 SGHRS, CDR2 YFSETQ. CDR3 region: CASSPLILAGGPNEQFF. Written as DNA, the CDR3 is TGCGCCAGCAGCCCACTGATACTAGCGGGAGGGCCTAATGAGCAGTTCTTC.

The J gene is TRBJ2-3, the V gene TRBV29-1; possibly TRBD2 for D (7 bases). CDR3 length: 16 amino acids. Between the trimmed V and J ends, which lost 3 bases and 2 bases, there was a span of 18 bases. Looked up from germline, CDR1 is SQVTM and CDR2 is ANQGSEA. The CDR3 is CSVDSGGGIPTDTQYF. CDR3 DNA sequence: TGCAGCGTTGATTCGGGGGGCGGGATTCCCACAGATACGCAGTATTTT.

Turning to this clone: Within the sample, other DNA sequences also encode this same CDR3. The V and J genes are TRBV5-1 and TRBJ2-1; D unresolved. The germline gives CDR1 SGHRS, CDR2 YFSETQ. V lost 7 bases to trimming and J lost 4 bases, with 6 bases between them. The CDR3 consists of 11 residues. CDR3 sequence (DNA): TGCGCCAGCGCAATTTACAATGAGCAGTTCTTC. Translation gives CASAIYNEQFF.

This chain joins TRBV19 and TRBJ2-3; possibly TRBD2 for D (5 bases). Germline values: CDR1 LNHDA, CDR2 SQIVND (reference sequence). The CDR3 runs to 15 residues. Between the trimmed V and J ends, which lost 3 bases and 4 bases, there was a span of 14 bases. CDR3 coding DNA: TGTGCCAGTAGTATGTTGGCCGGGGTGGCAGATACGCAGTATTTT. Translated, it gives CASSMLAGVADTQYF.

The chain joins TRBV28 to TRBJ2-7, with 10 bases that match TRBD1. CDR3 length: 17 residues. Germline V gene lookup returns CDR1 MDHEN and CDR2 SYDVKM. The V segment lost 8 bases and the J segment 3 bases; nucleotides outside the gene matches: 16. The CDR3 here is CASQPGQGRPYRYEQYF. CDR3 DNA sequence: TGTGCCAGCCAACCGGGACAGGGGAGGCCTTACCGCTACGAGCAGTACTTC.

The chain employs TRBV28 and TRBJ2-5; D is uncertain. The CDR3 runs to 14 residues. The germline V gene has CDR1 MDHEN and CDR2 SYDVKM. Trimming pared 8 bases from V and 5 bases from J, leaving 18 bases between. The chain's CDR3 is CASQKTFRWETQYF. CDR3 nucleotide sequence: TGTGCCAGCCAAAAGACTTTTAGATGGGAGACCCAGTACTTC.

The CDR3 DNA is TGTGCCAGCAGTTTAGGACAGACCTCTAACTATGGCTACACCTTC. Its protein product is CASSLGQTSNYGYTF. The chain links TRBV28 to TRBJ1-2, with a possible D match to TRBD1 (6 bases). Trimming cost V 2 bases and J 0 bases, with 10 bases left between them. Germline V gene data show CDR1 as MDHEN and CDR2 as SYDVKM. The CDR3 loop spans 15 amino acids.

The V and J genes are TRBV29-1 and TRBJ1-1; TRBD1 might be the D (5 bases). CDR1 and CDR2 (germline): SQVTM, ANQGSEA. The CDR3 totals 14 residues. The ends were cut back, 1 base at V and 3 bases at J, with 12 bases in the middle. CDR3 in DNA: TGCAGCGTTGAAGTCCAGGGATCTGACACTGAAGCTTTCTTT. This sequence encodes CSVEVQGSDTEAFF.

The CDR3 sequence is CAWSFSGTPDTQYF. Written as DNA, the CDR3 is TGTGCCTGGTCGTTTAGCGGGACCCCAGATACGCAGTATTTT. The rearrangement uses TRBV30 and TRBJ2-3, with 8 positions matching TRBD2. Per germline, CDR1 GTSNPN and CDR2 SVGIG (reference sequence). The V and J ends lost 5 bases and 4 bases, in that order; junction bases with no gene match: 8. The CDR3 runs to 14 residues.